The sequence of this T cell receptor (beta chain) was determined in a study of monozygotic twins with inflammatory bowel disease. General study findings and limits: No difference in repertoire similarity was seen between concordant and discordant twins, possibly because power was limited.

Details on this clonotype: Its target is unknown.

TCRdb re-called the 5' RACE reads and gives one entry per CDR3 protein, without DNA. Reported are some 400,000 distinct CDR3 sequences; the ten largest clones contain more than 2%. The source material was blood. The TCR was taken from a human donor with ulcerative colitis or Crohn's disease, or a healthy co-twin of an affected twin (not recorded which).

The chain's CDR3 is CASSLGGRTYNEQFF. The chain couples TRBV11-3 to TRBJ2-1. The CDR3 length is 15 residues. Germline V gene lookup returns CDR1 SGHNT and CDR2 YENEEA.